In its sample, the clone carrying this TCR beta chain was seen a few times. Its specificity is not known. Distinct nucleotide sequences in the sample also encode this CDR3. This sample is drawn from a study of beta chain features in type 1 diabetes. For the study at large: Patients were similar to healthy donors in age and gender (as well as in cell yields).

Study results and limitations: In patients and controls equally, PCR might favor templates that are shorter. Comparison showed that naive, central memory and Treg TCRB repertoires appeared more similar among patients than among healthy donors.

The investigators reverse transcribed all of the isolated RNA, so they sequenced expressed TCRB transcripts. Only in-frame clones appear in the TCRdb table, and some are missing; sequencing was by immunoSEQ multiplex PCR. The table lists 850,000 to 900,000 clones, roughly a sixth of them singletons. The V gene's germline CDR1 is ENHRY and CDR2 SYGVKD. V shed 4 bases and J 0 bases; nucleotides not matched to a gene: 5. The CDR3 runs 15 residues. The gene calls are TRBV10-3 and TRBJ2-7, with 8 bases matching TRBD2. This clonotype was sampled from a woman under 30 in good health. Sequenced input: naive CD4+ T cells from blood. The CDR3 region is CAISAISGASYEQYF. Written as DNA, the CDR3 is TGTGCCATCAGTGCCATTAGCGGGGCCTCCTACGAGCAGTACTTC.